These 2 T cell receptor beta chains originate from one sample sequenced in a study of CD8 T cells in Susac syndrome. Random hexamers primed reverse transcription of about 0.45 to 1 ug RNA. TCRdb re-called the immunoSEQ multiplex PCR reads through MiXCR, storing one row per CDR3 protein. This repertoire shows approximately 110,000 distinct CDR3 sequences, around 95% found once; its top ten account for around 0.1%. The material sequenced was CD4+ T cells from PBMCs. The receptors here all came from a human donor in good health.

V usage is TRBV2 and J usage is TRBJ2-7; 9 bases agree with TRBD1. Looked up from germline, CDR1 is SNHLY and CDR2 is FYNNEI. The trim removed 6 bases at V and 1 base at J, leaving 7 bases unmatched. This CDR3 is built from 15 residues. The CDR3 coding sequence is TGTGCCAGCAGGCCGGGACAGGGATTTTCCTACGAGCAGTACTTC. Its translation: CASRPGQGFSYEQYF.

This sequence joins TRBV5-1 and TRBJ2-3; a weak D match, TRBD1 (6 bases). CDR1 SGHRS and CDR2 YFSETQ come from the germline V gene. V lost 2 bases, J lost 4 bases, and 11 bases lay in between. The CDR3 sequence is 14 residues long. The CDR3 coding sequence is TGCGCCAGCAGCTTTGGAAGGACAGCAGATACGCAGTATTTT. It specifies CASSFGRTADTQYF.